The 25 T cell receptor beta chains reported below all come from one sample, sequenced in a study of tumor-infiltrating lymphocytes in primary liver carcinoma. For each extraction, RNA and DNA were obtained together from approximately 20-30 mg of unsorted bulk tissue. With around 490 ng total RNA as template and a constant-region primer, TCR beta cDNA was made. What produced the TCR beta libraries was three nested multiplex PCR rounds using slightly modified ARM-PCR. Running ten to eleven cycles apiece, the first two PCR rounds relied on TRBV1-TRBV30 forward primers together with a C-beta reverse primer. TCRdb redid the calling of the multiplex PCR reads with MiXCR, one entry per CDR3 protein. The top ten hold approximately 20% of the sample, which has roughly 100,000 distinct CDR3 sequences, around 80% seen once. The specimen was liver tumor tissue from sampling region 3. The sample's subset: tumor region T3, left-lateral pole. Every receptor here comes from a man aged 40-49 years with primary liver carcinoma and hepatitis B virus infection.

This clonotype came up a few times. The junction shows a germline mismatch at one end, possibly a read error. This sequence joins TRBV6-1 and TRBJ1-2; D not certain. The length of the CDR3 is 14 residues. Germline CDR1 is MNHNS and CDR2 is SASEGT. The CDR3 DNA is TGTGCCAGCACCACGGTCCCACGGAACTATGGCTACGCCTTC. The encoded protein is CASTTVPRNYGYAF.

A note on this clonotype: The DNA is left out, because the CDR3 cannot be placed on it with certainty; the CDR3 is given as TCRdb lists it. V is TRBV29-1 and J is TRBJ2-7; the DNA was not compared with TRBD1, the D call given in the table. Both ends counted, the CDR3 spans 14 residues. Germline loops: CDR1 SQVTM, CDR2 ANQGSEA. The CDR3 reads CSVGPGTGSCERCF.

Comment on this clonotype: One junction end disagrees with the germline gene, perhaps due to a read error. This chain uses TRBV6-1 with TRBJ2-2; a possible D gene is TRBD1 (6 bases). CDR1 MNHNS and CDR2 SASEGT come from the germline V gene. The CDR3 length is 18 residues. The CDR3 sequence: CVSSEALLGGANTGELLF. CDR3 DNA sequence: TGTGTCAGCAGTGAAGCGCTTCTAGGGGGAGCGAACACCGGGGAGCTGCTATTT.

As regards this clonotype: It is likely a read error, because the conserved phenylalanine at the end of the CDR3 is missing. The genes are TRBV25-1 and TRBJ2-2; D is ambiguous. CDR1 and CDR2 from the germline V gene are MGHDK and SYGVNS. With 8 bases removed from V and 4 bases from J, the gap between germline ends came to 8 bases. This CDR3 contains 12 residues. The CDR3 region is CASRKPTGELFI. The DNA of the CDR3 is TGTGCCAGCCGTAAGCCCACCGGGGAGCTGTTTATT.

Note on this clonotype: The junction does not match germline at one end; this may be a read error. The chain combines TRBV11-2 with TRBJ2-4; possibly TRBD2 for D (5 bases). Germline V gene sequence: CDR1 SGHAT, CDR2 FQNNGV. The CDR3 spans 15 residues. The CDR3 loop is CVSTTAAVAKNIQYF. The CDR3 bases are TGTGTCAGCACCACAGCGGCGGTAGCCAAAAACATCCAGTACTTC.

As regards this clonotype: A junction end diverges from the germline sequence, so it may reflect a read error. This chain links TRBV6-1 with TRBJ1-6; TRBD1 might be the D (6 bases). This CDR3 is 13 amino acids long. The germline V gene has CDR1 MNHNS and CDR2 SASEGT. CDR3: CASSSTGISPLLF. The CDR3 DNA sequence: TGTGCCAGTAGTTCAACAGGGATTTCACCCCTCCTCTTT.

On this clonotype itself: One end of the junction fails to match germline, which may point to a read error. The chain carries TRBV12-3 or TRBV12-4 and TRBJ1-6; D gene unclear. The CDR3 has 14 residues. The DNA of the CDR3 is TGTGCCAGCACTTACGACTCTTTAAATTCACCCCTCCATTTT. As protein: CASTYDSLNSPLHF.

Regarding this clonotype: Germline is not matched at one junction end, which may reflect a read error. In DNA form, the CDR3 reads TGCGGCGTTGGTAGGGTCTGGGGGATGAACACTGAAGCCTTCTTT. Translating it yields CGVGRVWGMNTEAFF. The chain has TRBV29-1 and TRBJ1-1, with a possible D match to TRBD1 (5 bases). The CDR3 extends over 15 amino acids. Germline V gene data show CDR1 as SQVTM and CDR2 as ANQGSEA.

In regard to this clonotype: The CDR3 does not end in the conserved phenylalanine or tryptophan, so this is likely a read error. The DNA is omitted, as the CDR3 cannot be located on it reliably, and the CDR3 follows TCRdb's listing. The chain joins TRBV6-5 to TRBJ2-6; whether TRBD2, the table's D call, matches the DNA was not checked. CDR1 is MNHEY, CDR2 SVGAGI, per germline. The CDR3 adds up to 18 amino acids, both ends counted. The CDR3 region is CASSYNPSGSIGANVQTL.

V and J are TRBV14 and TRBJ2-3; no clear D. This CDR3 contains 16 residues. Trimming took off 2 bases at V and 2 bases at J, with 14 bases between the two ends. The germline V gene encodes CDR1 SGHDN and CDR2 FVKESK. The CDR3 protein is CASSQYSVLNTDTQYF. Written as DNA, the CDR3 is TGTGCCAGCAGCCAATATTCAGTACTCAACACAGATACGCAGTATTTT.

A remark on this clonotype: A junction end diverges from the germline sequence, so it may reflect a read error. The rearrangement links TRBV29-1 to TRBJ2-3; 8 bases line up with TRBD1. This CDR3 contains 12 residues. Germline V CDR1 and CDR2: SQVTM, ANQGSEA. The DNA for the CDR3 is TGCAGCTCAGGGGGCGGTACAGATATGCAGTATTTT. Translating it yields CSSGGGTDMQYF.

The chain uses TRBV5-6 and TRBJ2-5; 9 nucleotides align to TRBD1. CDR1 is SGHDT and CDR2 is YYEEEE in the germline V gene. V shed 0 bases, J shed 4 bases, and the junction held 7 bases outside the gene matches. This CDR3 has 16 amino acids. The CDR3 protein is CASSLEYRGRGETQYF. In DNA form, the CDR3 reads TGTGCCAGCAGCTTGGAGTACAGGGGGCGGGGAGAGACCCAGTACTTC.

With respect to this clonotype: A read error may produce the germline difference seen at one junction end. The chain carries TRBV4-3 and TRBJ2-3; 7 nucleotides line up with TRBD2. This CDR3 has 14 residues. The germline V gene has CDR1 LGHNA and CDR2 YSLEER. Here the CDR3 reads CACSQGLGTDAQYF. The CDR3 DNA reads as TGCGCCTGCAGCCAAGGACTAGGCACAGATGCGCAGTATTTT.

On this clonotype: Because it lacks the conserved phenylalanine or tryptophan at the end, this CDR3 is likely a read error. The J gene is TRBJ2-4, the V gene TRBV11-1, with 13 positions matching TRBD2. There are 17 residues in the CDR3. Looked up from germline, CDR1 is SGHAT and CDR2 is FQDESV (reference sequence). CDR3 protein: CASSLPGTSGTKSIQYL. CDR3 coding DNA: TGTGCCAGCAGCCTTCCCGGGACTAGCGGGACTAAAAGCATTCAGTACCTC.

V is TRBV5-4 and J is TRBJ2-7; the match to TRBD2 covers 9 bases. The CDR3 spans 16 residues. After removal of 4 bases from V and 6 bases from J, the junction contained 14 bases not matched to a gene. The germline gives CDR1 SGHNT, CDR2 YYREEE (reference sequence). The DNA of the CDR3 is TGTGCCAGCAGCATGACTAGCGGAGGTAGAGGGGCCGAGCAGTACTTC. Its protein product is CASSMTSGGRGAEQYF. The full variable domain, rest sourced from reference TRBV5-4 and TRBJ2-7, is ETGVTQSPTHLIKTRGQQVTLRCSSQSGHNTVSWYQQALGQGPQFIFQYYREEENGRGNFPPRFSGLQFPNYSSELNVNALELDDSALYLCASSMTSGGRGAEQYFGPGTRLTVT.

With regard to this clonotype: Mismatch with germline at one junction end may stem from a read error. The CDR3 loop is CSVGRGLGMNSEGFF. The DNA for the CDR3 is TGCAGCGTTGGTAGGGGCTTGGGGATGAACTCTGAAGGTTTCTTT. The genes are TRBV29-1 and TRBJ1-1; weak D call: TRBD1 (5 bases). The CDR3 extends over 15 amino acids. Germline V gene data show CDR1 as SQVTM and CDR2 as ANQGSEA.

The chain couples TRBV4-3 to TRBJ2-1; D unclear. Trimming pared 8 bases from V and 5 bases from J, leaving 19 bases between. This CDR3 has 15 residues. Germline V CDR1 and CDR2: LGHNA, YSLEER. The CDR3 nucleotides read TGCGCCAGCCAATTCCCCCCCCCGGCGGACAATGAGCAGTTCTTC. Protein sequence: CASQFPPPADNEQFF.

In regard to this clonotype: A read error may account for a junction end that differs from germline. The chain combines TRBV5-6 with TRBJ1-3; no clear D gene. In germline, CDR1 is SGHDT, CDR2 YYEEEE. This CDR3 is 14 amino acids long. The DNA of the CDR3 is TGTGCCAGCAGCCCGAACAGCTCTGGAAATACCATATATTTT. Translating gives CASSPNSSGNTIYF.

This clonotype was observed once. This rearrangement joins TRBV29-1 to TRBJ2-7, with 7 bases that match TRBD1. Trimming at V came to 6 bases and at J to 7 bases, leaving 15 bases not matched to a gene. CDR3 length equals 14 residues. Germline V lookup: CDR1 SQVTM, CDR2 ANQGSEA. This CDR3 reads CSVTDRVDEVEQYF. For the CDR3, the DNA is TGCAGCGTCACAGACAGGGTGGATGAGGTTGAGCAGTACTTC.

This clonotype has just one count. V gene TRBV12-5 combines with J gene TRBJ2-3; the D is unclear. Trimming stripped 1 base from V and 5 bases from J, with 13 bases between. The germline CDR1 and CDR2 sequences are LGHNT and FRNRAP. The CDR3 has 15 residues. DNA of the CDR3: TGTGCTAGTGGTTTGGAACAAGGTCCCATAGATACGCAGTATTTT. It yields the protein CASGLEQGPIDTQYF.

As for this clonotype: In this CDR3 the conserved last residue, phenylalanine or tryptophan, is missing, so a read error is likely. The CDR3 loop is CASSHVVAGELFL. The CDR3 DNA follows: TGCGCCAGCAGCCACGTCGTAGCCGGGGAGCTGTTTCTT. The V and J genes are TRBV4-1 and TRBJ2-2, with D unclear. This CDR3 contains 13 residues. Deletions cut 3 bases from V and 6 bases from J, with 8 bases between. The germline gives CDR1 MGHRA, CDR2 YSYEKL.

A remark on this clonotype: As the CDR3 is not closed by the conserved phenylalanine or tryptophan, this likely results from a read error. The DNA is omitted, as the CDR3 cannot be located on it reliably, and the CDR3 follows TCRdb's listing. The rearrangement joins TRBV29-1 to TRBJ2-1; the listed D gene, TRBD2, was not tested against the DNA. From its first to its last residue, the CDR3 has 13 amino acids. Germline lookup yields CDR1 SQVTM and CDR2 ANQGSEA. This CDR3 is CSGGTSRFNEQFY.

The chain combines TRBV30 with TRBJ1-5; possibly TRBD1 for D (5 bases). Germline V lookup: CDR1 GTSNPN, CDR2 SVGIG (reference sequence). V was trimmed by 0 bases and J by 10 bases, leaving 22 bases between them. This CDR3 spans 16 amino acids. CDR3 coding DNA: TGTGCCTGGAGTGTACGAGTGGGGGGAAAGGTGCTTCCCCAGCATTTT. Protein product: CAWSVRVGGKVLPQHF.

This clonotype is a singleton in its sample. One end of the junction varies from germline; a read error may be responsible. The rearrangement uses TRBV29-1 and TRBJ1-1; 9 nucleotides line up with TRBD1. This CDR3 has 15 residues. Germline assignment: CDR1 SQVTM and CDR2 ANQGSEA. In DNA, the CDR3 is TGCAGCGTAACAGGGGGCTGGGGGAAGAACACTGAAGCTTGCTTT. It specifies CSVTGGWGKNTEACF.

This rearrangement joins TRBV29-1 to TRBJ2-3; tentative D call: TRBD1 (6 bases). Germline CDR1 is SQVTM and CDR2 is ANQGSEA. This CDR3 is built from 14 residues. The CDR3 coding sequence is TGCAGTGTTTCCGGGACACGGGCCTCAGATACGCAGTATTTT. This gives the protein CSVSGTRASDTQYF.